The rows below give T cell receptor beta chains drawn from one sample of a study of response to subunit inactivated influenza vaccine. TCRdb reanalysed the RT-PCR reads using MiXCR and keeps one entry per CDR3 protein. The profile shows 400,000 to 550,000 distinct CDR3 sequences, about 25% of them singletons. The sequencing here drew on CD4+ T cells sorted from PBMCs, taken 5 days after vaccination. These receptors were obtained from a man aged 50 to 60 who received an inactivated influenza vaccine. CDR3s leave out the opening cysteine and the closing phenylalanine or tryptophan.

J | V | CDR3
TRBJ1-2 | TRBV20-1 | SASLRTGFSGYT
TRBJ2-7 | TRBV5-6 | ASSSLAGGSQY
TRBJ1-2 | TRBV5-1 | ASSSAPPGQGYGYT
TRBJ2-7 | TRBV12-3/TRBV12-4 | ASSLYVANSYEQY
TRBJ2-7 | TRBV28 | ASRQDYRYEQY
TRBJ2-1 | TRBV5-6 | ASSKPGQAYNEQF
TRBJ2-2 | TRBV4-3 | ASSQDLRDSNTGELF
TRBJ2-5 | TRBV20-1 | SARAAPLQGTQY
TRBJ2-1 | TRBV9 | ASSPISGSRNNEQF
TRBJ1-2 | TRBV12-3/TRBV12-4 | ASSWEPGGIYGYT
TRBJ2-5 | TRBV29-1 | SVERGAGSQETQY